These 24 T cell receptor beta chains came from one sample sequenced in a study. TCRdb reanalysed the 5' RACE reads using MiXCR and keeps one entry per CDR3 protein. The sample consists of 4,500 to 6,500 distinct CDR3 sequences, about 50% of them appearing once. The sample was memory CD4+ T cells sorted from blood. The subset: memory CD4+ T cells, CD4+CD45RO+CD25-. The receptor source for this set is a female donor with breast cancer.

This rearrangement joins TRBV6-1 to TRBJ1-2; possible D gene TRBD1, 5 bases. V was shortened by 7 bases and J by 4 bases, with 13 bases between the two germline ends. The CDR3 contains 13 residues. Germline CDR1 is MNHNS and CDR2 is SASEGT. The chain's CDR3 is CASISGFSYGYTF. The CDR3 DNA is TGTGCCAGCATTTCAGGGTTCAGCTATGGCTACACCTTC.

This clonotype was counted between two and nine times. The chain couples TRBV5-1 to TRBJ2-2; no definite D call. Germline CDR1 and CDR2: SGHRS and YFSETQ. This CDR3 region has 15 residues. Between the trimmed V and J ends, which lost 0 bases and 0 bases, there was a span of 6 bases. CDR3 in DNA: TGCGCCAGCAGCTTGGGGGCCTCGAACACCGGGGAGCTGTTTTTT. Amino acids: CASSLGASNTGELFF.

This clonotype was detected only once. The CDR3 end shows no conserved phenylalanine or tryptophan, and so a read error is likely. This chain links TRBV20-1 with TRBJ2-1; maybe TRBD2 (6 bases). This CDR3 comprises 14 residues. CDR1 is DFQATT and CDR2 is SNEGSKA in the germline V gene (reference sequence). V dropped 0 bases and J dropped 6 bases, with 12 bases sitting between them. The CDR3, as DNA: TGCAGTGCTAGAGAGACTAGTGGGCGCAATGAGCAGTTCCTC. The encoded protein is CSARETSGRNEQFL.

By share, this clonotype counts as medium-sized. The genes are TRBV4-1 and TRBJ2-1, with TRBD2 matching over 10 bases. The CDR3 length is 16 residues. After removal of 0 bases from V and 6 bases from J, the junction contained 5 bases not matched to a gene. Germline CDR1 is MGHRA and CDR2 is YSYEKL. The CDR3 DNA follows: TGCGCCAGCAGCCAAGAAATAGCGGGAGGAATCAATGAGCAGTTCTTC. Its protein is CASSQEIAGGINEQFF.

There are a few counts of this clonotype. V and J are TRBV24-1 and TRBJ2-7; 7 bases map to TRBD1. Trimming took 2 bases from V and 3 from J; bases not matched to a gene: 3. The CDR3 loop spans 14 amino acids. Germline CDR1 KGHDR, CDR2 SFDVKD. CDR3 nucleotide sequence: TGTGCCACCAGTGATTCGGACAGGAGCTACGAGCAGTACTTC. It is translated as CATSDSDRSYEQYF.

The chain employs TRBV5-1 and TRBJ2-3; D gene uncertain. CDR3 length equals 14 residues. Trimming left V 1 base short and J 2 bases short, with 8 bases between. Germline CDR1 reads SGHRS; CDR2 reads YFSETQ. The CDR3 protein is CASSLSDPTDTQYF. The DNA for the CDR3 is TGCGCCAGCAGCTTGAGTGACCCCACAGATACGCAGTATTTT.

V and J are TRBV6-5 and TRBJ2-5; 7 bases match TRBD1. Germline CDR1 reads MNHEY; CDR2 reads SVGAGI. Trimming took 6 bases from V and 4 from J; bases not matched to a gene: 2. The CDR3 totals 12 residues. The CDR3 here is CASRRDRETQYF. The CDR3 region has the DNA TGTGCCAGCAGACGGGACAGAGAGACCCAGTACTTC.

The chain has TRBV28 and TRBJ2-7; D not resolved. Trimming pared 5 bases from V and 2 bases from J, leaving 10 bases between. CDR1 MDHEN and CDR2 SYDVKM come from the germline V gene. The CDR3 extends over 13 amino acids. The CDR3, as DNA: TGTGCCAGCAGTCCCACTCCCACCTACGAGCAGTACTTC. Translated: CASSPTPTYEQYF.

The chain joins TRBV3-1 to TRBJ2-5; 7 positions agree with TRBD2. Germline V gene lookup returns CDR1 LGHDT and CDR2 YNNKEL (reference sequence). The CDR3 is 13 amino acids. With V trimmed by 4 bases and J by 2 bases, 1 base remained unmatched. CDR3 DNA: TGTGCCAGCAGCCTTAGCGGGCAAGAGACCCAGTACTTC. It specifies CASSLSGQETQYF.

This clonotype showed up just a few times. The chain uses TRBV7-3 and TRBJ2-1, with D unclear. CDR1 and CDR2 from the germline V gene are SGHTA and FQGTGA. This CDR3 comprises 15 residues. V lost 3 bases, J lost 4 bases, and 13 bases lay in between. CDR3 amino acids: CASSFGDARYNEQFF. The CDR3 DNA reads TGTGCCAGCAGCTTTGGTGATGCTCGTTACAATGAGCAGTTCTTC.

As regards this clonotype: The junction does not match germline at one end; this may be a read error. The chain employs TRBV10-1 and TRBJ2-7; D remains ambiguous. This CDR3 has 14 residues. Germline V gives CDR1 WNHNN, CDR2 SYGVQD (reference sequence). In DNA, the CDR3 is TGTGCCATCAGTGAACACAGATCAGACTACGAGCAGTACTTC. Protein sequence: CAISEHRSDYEQYF.

The genes are TRBV4-1 and TRBJ1-1; unclear D gene. Per the germline V gene, CDR1 is MGHRA and CDR2 is YSYEKL. The V end was cut by 1 base, the J end by 0 bases, with 9 bases between. The CDR3 has 15 residues. The CDR3 loop reads CASSQVKGLNTEAFF. For the CDR3, the DNA is TGCGCCAGCAGCCAAGTAAAGGGTTTGAACACTGAAGCTTTCTTT.

This clonotype was counted a few times. The rearrangement links TRBV20-1 to TRBJ2-5; D gene uncertain. The germline V and J ends were trimmed by 6 bases and 1 base, with 6 bases remaining between them. Germline CDR1 and CDR2: DFQATT and SNEGSKA (reference sequence). The CDR3 has 11 amino acids. The CDR3, as DNA: TGCAGTGCAGAAATCCAAGAGACCCAGTACTTC. Its translation: CSAEIQETQYF.

This chain links TRBV20-1 with TRBJ1-2; perhaps TRBD1 as D (6 bases). V was pared by 4 bases and J by 5 bases, with 17 bases between. This CDR3 has 14 amino acids. The germline gives CDR1 DFQATT, CDR2 SNEGSKA (reference sequence). CDR3 protein: CSAIGTNHLYGYTF. The DNA of the CDR3 is TGCAGTGCTATAGGGACAAACCATTTGTATGGCTACACCTTC.

The V and J genes are TRBV12-3 or TRBV12-4 and TRBJ2-6; unclear D gene. CDR3 length: 15 residues. Trimming took 6 bases from V and 1 from J, leaving 10 bases between them. The CDR3 region is CASSTYHSGANVLTF. The CDR3 DNA sequence: TGTGCCAGCAGCACTTACCATTCTGGGGCCAACGTCCTGACTTTC.

The gene calls are TRBV10-2 and TRBJ2-3; 8 bases line up with TRBD1. Germline V CDR1 and CDR2: WSHSY, SAAADI. The CDR3 length is 14 residues. Germline trimming cut 8 bases from V and 9 bases from J; bases unmatched to any gene: 13. The CDR3 nucleotides are TGCGCCAGCGGGGACAGGCGCCTAGGAAGAACGCAGTATTTT. Protein product: CASGDRRLGRTQYF.

This chain joins TRBV6-6 and TRBJ2-5; D unclear. The CDR3 runs to 12 residues. The germline V gene has CDR1 MNHNY and CDR2 SVGAGI (reference sequence). The V end lost 1 base, the J end lost 0 bases, and 0 bases lay between the germline ends. CDR3 region: CASSYYQETQYF. CDR3 DNA sequence: TGTGCCAGCAGTTACTACCAAGAGACCCAGTACTTC.

There are a few counts of this clonotype. The V call is TRBV4-1, the J call TRBJ2-3, with D possibly TRBD1 on 7 matching bases. Trimming shortened V by 6 bases and J by 3 bases, and 13 bases separated the two germline ends. This CDR3 spans 14 amino acids. Germline CDR1 reads MGHRA; CDR2 reads YSYEKL. The chain's CDR3 is CASREGASTDTQYF. CDR3 in DNA: TGCGCCAGCAGGGAGGGGGCAAGTACAGATACGCAGTATTTT.

The CDR3 loop is CSVDPGAGTQFF. The CDR3 DNA is TGCAGCGTTGACCCAGGGGCCGGGACGCAGTTCTTC. The chain recombines TRBV29-1 with TRBJ2-1; the D gene is possibly TRBD1 (6 bases). Per germline, CDR1 SQVTM and CDR2 ANQGSEA. This CDR3 contains 12 residues. The ends were cut back, 3 bases at V and 12 bases at J, with 15 bases in the middle.

This CDR3 reads CSAAETRQLNEQFF. The CDR3 DNA follows: TGCAGTGCGGCCGAGACTAGACAGTTGAATGAGCAGTTCTTC. The chain employs TRBV20-1 and TRBJ2-1, with D perhaps TRBD2 (6 bases). Germline loops: CDR1 DFQATT, CDR2 SNEGSKA (reference sequence). The CDR3 loop spans 14 amino acids. Trimming shortened V by 6 bases and J by 7 bases, and 19 bases separated the two germline ends.

The sample holds a few counts of this clonotype. A much larger clonotype is one base distant, so this may be a read error. The rearrangement links TRBV7-9 to TRBJ2-1, with D possibly being TRBD1 (6 bases). The germline gives CDR1 SEHNR, CDR2 FQNEAQ (reference sequence). The CDR3 contains 14 residues. The CDR3 region is CAGSLQQGYNEQFF. The CDR3 DNA is TGTGCCGGCAGCTTGCAACAGGGATACAATGAGCAGTTCTTC.

The rearrangement uses TRBV20-1 and TRBJ2-5, with 7 bases that match TRBD2. V was clipped by 4 bases and J by 7 bases; unmatched bases: 6. The CDR3 covers 12 residues. CDR1 DFQATT and CDR2 SNEGSKA come from the germline V gene (reference sequence). CDR3 loop: CSATVRGGTQYF. DNA for the CDR3: TGCAGTGCTACTGTACGCGGGGGGACCCAGTACTTC.

The chain links TRBV4-1 to TRBJ2-7; no firm D call. Trimming removed 1 base from V and 4 bases from J, with 17 bases in between. Germline CDR1 MGHRA, CDR2 YSYEKL. The CDR3 has 16 residues. CDR3 protein: CASSQGVTANNYEQYF. The CDR3 DNA is TGCGCCAGCAGCCAAGGAGTTACAGCGAACAATTACGAGCAGTACTTC.

The chain couples TRBV15 to TRBJ2-3, with 8 nucleotides matching TRBD2. CDR1 LNHNV and CDR2 YYDKDF come from the germline V gene (reference sequence). The CDR3 is 15 amino acids. J lost 4 bases, V lost 1 base, and 4 bases had no gene match. For the CDR3, the DNA is TGTGCCACCAGCAGAGTCTCGGGGGGGCCAGATACGCAGTATTTT. Translated: CATSRVSGGPDTQYF.